This T cell receptor beta chain was sequenced in a study of monozygotic twins with cystic fibrosis. Overall study context: With roughly 16 PCR cycles, barcoded libraries came from roughly 2.8 micrograms of fragmented DNA. Study-wide points: Co-twins had the most similar V usage for 13 of 16 pairs, J for 8. Median Simpson clonality of about 0.01 suggested naive T cells predominated. Age, concordance and disease severity did not associate with shared CDR3 numbers.

To note about this clone: Its antigen is currently unknown.

The CDR3 is 18 residues long. The germline V gene encodes CDR1 PRHDT and CDR2 FYEKMQ (reference sequence). With 4 bases clipped from V and 0 bases from J, the junction kept 11 bases outside the gene matches. Repertoires were generated with immunoSEQ multiplex PCR, while TCRdb's copy carries only in-frame clones and drops some. Of 5,000 or so clones listed, roughly 97% are singletons. The sequence derives from a boy aged 2 to 10 with cystic fibrosis. The sample consisted of blood. The V call is TRBV13, the J call TRBJ2-3; 9 bases agree with TRBD2. CDR3 sequence: CASSSTELRGGSTDTQYF. CDR3 DNA sequence: TGTGCCAGCAGCTCTACTGAGTTGCGGGGGGGCAGCACAGATACGCAGTATTTT.